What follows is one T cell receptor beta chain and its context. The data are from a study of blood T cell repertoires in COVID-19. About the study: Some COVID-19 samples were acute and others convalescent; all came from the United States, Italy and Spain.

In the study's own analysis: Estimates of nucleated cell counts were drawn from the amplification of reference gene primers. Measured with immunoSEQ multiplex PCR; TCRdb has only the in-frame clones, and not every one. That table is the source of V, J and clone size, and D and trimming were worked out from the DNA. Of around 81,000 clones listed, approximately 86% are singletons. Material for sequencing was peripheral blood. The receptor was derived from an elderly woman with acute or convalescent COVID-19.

The CDR3 DNA reads TGCAGTGCTAGTGCTAGCGGGAGGGGTAGCGGGGAGCTGTTTTTT. Amino acids: CSASASGRGSGELFF. The chain is built from TRBV20-1 and TRBJ2-2; 12 nucleotides match TRBD2. The CDR3 covers 15 residues. V shed 3 bases and J 7 bases; nucleotides not matched to a gene: 6. The germline V gene encodes CDR1 DFQATT and CDR2 SNEGSKA (reference sequence).